These 30 T cell receptor beta chains came from one sample sequenced in a study of blood T cells in healthy people across ages. Together with a sample-barcoded 5' primer, a J-beta primer mix was included in a second PCR lasting about 7 to 12 cycles. TCRdb independently ran MiXCR on the 5' RACE reads; one entry per CDR3 protein. The sample yields approximately 1.5 million distinct CDR3 sequences, about 31% seen once. Sequenced input: blood. The receptors come from a woman aged 30 to 39 in good health.

In its sample, this clonotype was seen a few times. CDR3 residues: CASSFGRNTDTQYF. The CDR3 DNA reads as TGTGCCAGCAGTTTTGGGCGGAACACAGATACGCAGTATTTT. The chain has TRBV27 and TRBJ2-3; D not certain. Germline values: CDR1 MNHEY, CDR2 SMNVEV (reference sequence). The CDR3 is 14 residues long. The V gene lost 3 bases and the J gene lost 2 bases, with 9 bases spanning the gap.

About this clonotype itself: A read error may produce the germline difference seen at one junction end. The chain combines TRBV11-1 with TRBJ2-5; D is possibly TRBD2 (6 bases). The end of the DNA aligns better with TRBJ2-7, so the J call may be wrong. The CDR3 contains 13 residues. Germline CDR1 is SGHAT and CDR2 is FQDESV (reference sequence). This chain's CDR3 is CANSLRESYEQYF. CDR3 nucleotides: TGTGCCAACAGCTTGCGGGAAAGTTACGAGCAGTACTTC.

The chain is built from TRBV7-3 and TRBJ2-3, with D possibly called TRBD1 or TRBD2 (5 bases each). This CDR3 comprises 18 residues. Germline V gene lookup returns CDR1 SGHTA and CDR2 FQGTGA. Between the trimmed V and J ends, which lost 2 bases and 0 bases, there was a span of 18 bases. The DNA for the CDR3 is TGTGCCAGCAGCTTATTCCCCCGGGGCCTAACTAGCACAGATACGCAGTATTTT. Its protein is CASSLFPRGLTSTDTQYF.

V gene TRBV19 combines with J gene TRBJ1-5; D is unclear. The germline V gene has CDR1 LNHDA and CDR2 SQIVND (reference sequence). CDR3 size: 17 residues. Trimming pared 0 bases from V and 1 base from J, leaving 13 bases between. The DNA of the CDR3 is TGTGCCAGTAGTATAGATCTCCGAATGCGAAGCAATCAGCCCCAGCATTTT. Translating gives CASSIDLRMRSNQPQHF.

The genes are TRBV6-5 and TRBJ1-5, with TRBD1 matching over 8 bases. The CDR3 extends over 16 amino acids. V was pared by 8 bases and J by 1 base, with 10 bases of the junction left unmatched. Germline-derived CDR1 and CDR2 are MNHEY and SVGAGI. The DNA for the CDR3 is TGTGCCAGCTGTCTAACGTGGACAGGGAGCAATCAGCCCCAGCATTTT. It codes for CASCLTWTGSNQPQHF.

V usage is TRBV9 and J usage is TRBJ1-1, with D maybe TRBD1 (5 bases). The V end lost 8 bases, the J end lost 1 base, and 12 bases lay between the germline ends. Germline values: CDR1 SGDLS, CDR2 YYNGEE. The CDR3 length is 13 residues. CDR3 in DNA: TGTGCCAGTAATACCGGGGGGAACACTGAAGCTTTCTTT. Translation gives CASNTGGNTEAFF. Looking up the rest from reference TRBV9 and TRBJ1-1 gives the full variable domain: DSGVTQTPKHLITATGQRVTLRCSPRSGDLSVYWYQQSLDQGLQFLIQYYNGEERAKGNILERFSAQQFPDLHSELNLSSLELGDSALYFCASNTGGNTEAFFGQGTRLTVV.

The sample holds a few counts of this clonotype. The V and J genes are TRBV11-2 and TRBJ1-1; no clear D gene. V was clipped by 5 bases and J by 4 bases, with 11 bases between them. Germline V lookup: CDR1 SGHAT, CDR2 FQNNGV. The CDR3 contains 13 residues. CDR3 amino acids: CASSGGMGTEAFF. The CDR3, as DNA: TGTGCCAGCAGCGGCGGGATGGGCACTGAAGCTTTCTTT.

This clonotype has a handful of counts. The rearrangement uses TRBV2 and TRBJ2-5, with a possible D match to TRBD2 (6 bases). V was cut by 9 bases and J by 5 bases, with 16 bases left in between. Germline assignment: CDR1 SNHLY and CDR2 FYNNEI. The CDR3 loop spans 13 amino acids. CDR3 coding DNA: TGTGCCAGTTATAGCGGAATGGGGGAGACCCAGTACTTC. It translates to CASYSGMGETQYF.

The chain combines TRBV20-1 with TRBJ2-3, with 7 bases lining up with TRBD2. The germline gives CDR1 DFQATT, CDR2 SNEGSKA (reference sequence). The CDR3 sequence is 12 residues long. J lost 7 bases, V lost 3 bases, and 4 bases had no gene match. This CDR3 is CSASLAENTQYF. In DNA, the CDR3 is TGCAGTGCTAGCCTAGCGGAGAATACGCAGTATTTT.

With respect to this clonotype: One end of the junction fails to match germline, which may point to a read error. The chain links TRBV7-2 to TRBJ2-1; D assignment may be TRBD1 or TRBD2 (6 bases each). The germline CDR1 and CDR2 sequences are SGHTA and FQGNSA. CDR3 size: 15 residues. Here the CDR3 reads CASSVRRGSYNVQFF. CDR3 nucleotide sequence: TGTGCCAGCAGCGTCAGGAGGGGGTCCTACAATGTGCAGTTCTTC.

This clonotype was counted a few times. The chain is built from TRBV6-5 and TRBJ2-1; perhaps TRBD2 as D (6 bases). The germline V gene has CDR1 MNHEY and CDR2 SVGAGI. V was clipped by 6 bases and J by 0 bases, with 12 bases between them. This CDR3 is built from 15 residues. The CDR3 DNA sequence: TGTGCCAGCAGACGGAGGGCTTCCTCCTACAATGAGCAGTTCTTC. Its protein is CASRRRASSYNEQFF.

The CDR3: CSARDIGLAGRFYNEQFF. The CDR3 nucleotides are TGCAGTGCTAGAGATATAGGACTAGCGGGAAGGTTCTACAATGAGCAGTTCTTC. The chain combines TRBV20-1 with TRBJ2-1; 12 nucleotides match TRBD2. The J segment lost 3 bases and the V segment lost 0 bases, leaving 9 bases of the junction unmatched. The germline CDR1 and CDR2 sequences are DFQATT and SNEGSKA (reference sequence). The CDR3 totals 18 residues.

This clonotype was counted between two and nine times. This chain joins TRBV5-1 and TRBJ2-2, with 8 bases that match TRBD2. The CDR3 totals 12 residues. Germline CDR1 and CDR2: SGHRS and YFSETQ. With V trimmed by 6 bases and J by 5 bases, 0 bases remained unmatched. CDR3 region: CASIAGTGELFF. The CDR3 nucleotides read TGCGCCAGCATAGCGGGGACCGGGGAGCTGTTTTTT.

This clonotype was seen a handful of times. This rearrangement joins TRBV20-1 to TRBJ2-3; perhaps TRBD2 as D (5 bases). V was cut by 3 bases and J by 1 base, with 8 bases left in between. CDR1 is DFQATT and CDR2 is SNEGSKA in the germline V gene (reference sequence). CDR3 length: 13 residues. The CDR3 is CSASGDRTDTQYF. For the CDR3, the DNA is TGCAGTGCTAGCGGGGATCGCACAGATACGCAGTATTTT.

This chain connects TRBV28 to TRBJ2-7; 10 bases agree with TRBD1. The CDR3 contains 15 residues. The ends lost 6 bases at V and 5 bases at J; junction bases unmatched: 10. Germline CDR1 reads MDHEN; CDR2 reads SYDVKM. DNA for the CDR3: TGTGCCAGCAGCAACTCCGGGACAGGGGCAAACGAGCAGTACTTC. This codes for CASSNSGTGANEQYF.

This clonotype has more than one count but fewer than ten. This chain uses TRBV12-3 or TRBV12-4 with TRBJ2-1; unclear D gene. Trimming removed 7 bases at V and 12 bases at J, with 16 bases between. The CDR3 is 12 amino acids. The CDR3 DNA reads as TGTGCCAGCACCCAGATGAGAGTCGCGCAGTTCTTC. As protein: CASTQMRVAQFF.

This chain connects TRBV29-1 to TRBJ2-1; D unclear. CDR3 length: 12 amino acids. V was trimmed by 2 bases and J by 5 bases, leaving 7 bases between them. Germline V gene lookup returns CDR1 SQVTM and CDR2 ANQGSEA. The CDR3 coding sequence is TGCAGCGTTGAATCCAGTAACAATGAGCAGTTCTTC. Protein product: CSVESSNNEQFF.

This clonotype occurred a few times. This chain joins TRBV29-1 and TRBJ1-2; no clear D gene. In germline, CDR1 is SQVTM, CDR2 ANQGSEA. The CDR3 has 11 amino acids. Trimming took 6 bases from V and 2 from J, leaving 7 bases between them. The CDR3 loop reads CSVGRNYGYTF. Here the CDR3 DNA reads TGCAGCGTCGGACGGAACTATGGCTACACCTTC.

The chain recombines TRBV6-1 with TRBJ2-1; D possibly corresponds to TRBD1 (9 bases). V dropped 6 bases and J dropped 4 bases, with 22 bases sitting between them. The V gene's germline CDR1 is MNHNS and CDR2 SASEGT. This CDR3 comprises 17 residues. This chain's CDR3 is CASSGGEGDRVYNEQFF. The CDR3 nucleotides read TGTGCCAGCAGCGGGGGGGAGGGGGACAGGGTATACAATGAGCAGTTCTTC.

This clonotype was picked up a small number of times. CDR3 sequence (DNA): TGTGCCAGCAGCCAACGGGGTGGGGAGCAGTACTTC. Its protein is CASSQRGGEQYF. This rearrangement joins TRBV3-1 to TRBJ2-5, with D possibly matching TRBD2 (5 bases). The V and J ends lost 2 bases and 11 bases respectively, with 12 bases between them. The CDR3 consists of 12 residues. Germline V lookup: CDR1 LGHDT, CDR2 YNNKEL (reference sequence).

J is TRBJ1-5 and V is TRBV6-1; D perhaps matches TRBD1 (6 bases). V was clipped by 6 bases and J by 7 bases, with 13 bases between them. This CDR3 contains 13 residues. The germline gives CDR1 MNHNS, CDR2 SASEGT. CDR3 sequence: CASSPGESQPQHF. For the CDR3, the DNA is TGTGCCAGCAGCCCAGGGGAATCCCAGCCCCAGCATTTT.

J is TRBJ2-1 and V is TRBV5-1, with a weak D call TRBD2 (5 bases). With 2 bases removed from V and 12 bases from J, the gap between germline ends came to 18 bases. The CDR3 extends over 14 amino acids. From germline, CDR1 is SGHRS and CDR2 YFSETQ. The CDR3 here is CASSFITRPAGQFF. In nucleotides, the CDR3 is TGCGCCAGCAGCTTTATAACTAGACCTGCAGGGCAGTTCTTC.

This clonotype was detected once. The chain uses TRBV7-9 and TRBJ1-1, with a tentative D call TRBD1 (5 bases). The length of the CDR3 is 17 residues. Trimming took off 5 bases at V and 1 base at J, with 20 bases between the two ends. CDR1 is SEHNR and CDR2 is FQNEAQ in the germline V gene (reference sequence). The CDR3 region is CASSEHPQTQENTEAFF. CDR3 coding DNA: TGTGCCAGCAGCGAACATCCACAGACACAGGAGAACACTGAAGCTTTCTTT. The full variable domain, completed using reference TRBV7-9 and TRBJ1-1, is DTGVSQNPRHKITKRGQNVTFRCDPISEHNRLYWYRQTLGQGPEFLTYFQNEAQLEKSRLLSDRFSAERPKGSFSTLEIQRTEQGDSAMYLCASSEHPQTQENTEAFFGQGTRLTVV.

The sample holds a few counts of this clonotype. The chain combines TRBV9 with TRBJ2-7; the D gene is possibly TRBD1 (5 bases). The germline V gene has CDR1 SGDLS and CDR2 YYNGEE. V shed 5 bases and J shed 5 bases, with 11 bases lying between them. This CDR3 region has 12 residues. CDR3 sequence: CASSNQGDEQYF. The CDR3 region has the DNA TGTGCCAGCAGTAATCAGGGTGACGAGCAGTACTTC.

The V call is TRBV30, the J call TRBJ2-3, with TRBD2 as a possible D gene (5 bases). The CDR3 spans 15 residues. V was trimmed by 0 bases and J by 0 bases, leaving 10 bases between them. Germline loops: CDR1 GTSNPN, CDR2 SVGIG (reference sequence). The CDR3 loop reads CAWSVAEHSTDTQYF. In DNA form, the CDR3 reads TGTGCCTGGAGTGTAGCGGAACATAGCACAGATACGCAGTATTTT.

The CDR3 coding sequence is TGTGCCAGCAGTGAAAGGTTTTCGGGGGAACTGTTTTTT. It is translated as CASSERFSGELFF. The rearrangement joins TRBV25-1 to TRBJ1-4, with D possibly being TRBD1 (5 bases). The CDR3 contains 13 residues. CDR1 MGHDK and CDR2 SYGVNS come from the germline V gene. V shed 2 bases and J shed 12 bases, with 13 bases lying between them.

This clonotype was picked up a small number of times. The chain couples TRBV7-2 to TRBJ2-7; D remains unclear. The germline V gene encodes CDR1 SGHTA and CDR2 FQGNSA. The CDR3 extends over 14 amino acids. Trimming removed 5 bases from V and 0 bases from J, with 11 bases in between. CDR3 DNA: TGTGCCAGCAGCCAGAACAGCGTCTCCTACGAGCAGTACTTC. This codes for CASSQNSVSYEQYF.

This clonotype was counted a few times. This chain uses TRBV7-9 with TRBJ2-7, with TRBD2 as a possible D gene (6 bases). V was clipped by 1 base and J by 8 bases, with 9 bases between them. This CDR3 comprises 12 residues. The germline V gene encodes CDR1 SEHNR and CDR2 FQNEAQ (reference sequence). DNA for the CDR3: TGTGCCAGCAGCTTAGTCGGGGGTAAGCAGTACTTC. It yields the protein CASSLVGGKQYF. The full variable domain, completed using reference TRBV7-9 and TRBJ2-7, is DTGVSQNPRHKITKRGQNVTFRCDPISEHNRLYWYRQTLGQGPEFLTYFQNEAQLEKSRLLSDRFSAERPKGSFSTLEIQRTEQGDSAMYLCASSLVGGKQYFGPGTRLTVT.

This clonotype was counted a few times. The rearrangement links TRBV9 to TRBJ2-5, with D tentatively TRBD1 (5 bases). CDR3 length equals 15 residues. CDR1 is SGDLS, CDR2 YYNGEE, per germline. The ends were cut back, 0 bases at V and 5 bases at J, with 14 bases in the middle. The CDR3 loop is CASSVETDPRETQYF. CDR3 coding DNA: TGTGCCAGCAGCGTAGAGACAGACCCCCGGGAGACCCAGTACTTC.

Note on this clonotype: A much larger clone sits a single nucleotide away, making a read error possible. This rearrangement joins TRBV27 to TRBJ2-1, with TRBD2 identical over 7 bases. In germline, CDR1 is MNHEY, CDR2 SMNVEV (reference sequence). This CDR3 has 14 amino acids. V lost 6 bases to trimming and J lost 6 bases; unmatched junction nucleotides: 8. The CDR3 bases are TGTGCCAGCAGAGGAGTAGCGGGTGGCAATGAGCAGTTCTTC. As protein: CASRGVAGGNEQFF.